Presented here are 2 T cell receptor beta chains from one specimen sequenced in a study of blood T cell repertoires in COVID-19. The protocol was immunoSEQ multiplex PCR, while the TCRdb copy is restricted to in-frame clones and leaves out a portion. Among approximately 11,000 clones listed, about 85% were seen once. Sequenced material: peripheral blood. The receptors stem from a man younger than 45 with active or convalescent COVID-19.

The rearrangement joins TRBV29-1 to TRBJ1-2; D gene unclear. The CDR3 totals 13 residues. Trimming left V 0 bases short and J 4 bases short, with 9 bases between. Germline values: CDR1 SQVTM, CDR2 ANQGSEA. This chain's CDR3 is CSVEDAGAYGYTF. The CDR3 nucleotides are TGCAGCGTTGAAGATGCGGGAGCCTATGGCTACACCTTC.

The gene calls are TRBV5-6 and TRBJ2-5; D is undetermined. Germline V gene sequence: CDR1 SGHDT, CDR2 YYEEEE. This CDR3 spans 16 amino acids. Deletions cut 1 base from V and 1 base from J, with 14 bases between. CDR3: CASSLNSGRPQETQYF. The CDR3 bases are TGTGCCAGCAGCTTGAACTCAGGAAGGCCCCAAGAGACCCAGTACTTC.